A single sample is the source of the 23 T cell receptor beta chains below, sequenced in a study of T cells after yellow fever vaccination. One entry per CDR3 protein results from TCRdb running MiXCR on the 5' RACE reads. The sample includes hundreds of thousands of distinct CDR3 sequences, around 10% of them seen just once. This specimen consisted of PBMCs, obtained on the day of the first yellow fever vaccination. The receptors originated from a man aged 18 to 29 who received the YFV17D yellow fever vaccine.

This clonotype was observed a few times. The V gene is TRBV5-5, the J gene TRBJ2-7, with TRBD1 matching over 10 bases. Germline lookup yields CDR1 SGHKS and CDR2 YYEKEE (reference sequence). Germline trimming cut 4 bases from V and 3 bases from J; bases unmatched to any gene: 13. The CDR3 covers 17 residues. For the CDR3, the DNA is TGTGCCAGCAGCCCCGAGAATCCCGGGACAGGGGTCTACGAGCAGTACTTC. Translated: CASSPENPGTGVYEQYF.

The CDR3: CASSQGHGYTF. CDR3 DNA sequence: TGTGCCAGCAGTCAGGGGCATGGCTACACCTTC. The rearrangement joins TRBV27 to TRBJ1-2; TRBD1 might be the D (6 bases). V shed 5 bases and J shed 6 bases, with 7 bases lying between them. This CDR3 has 11 amino acids. Germline V lookup: CDR1 MNHEY, CDR2 SMNVEV (reference sequence).

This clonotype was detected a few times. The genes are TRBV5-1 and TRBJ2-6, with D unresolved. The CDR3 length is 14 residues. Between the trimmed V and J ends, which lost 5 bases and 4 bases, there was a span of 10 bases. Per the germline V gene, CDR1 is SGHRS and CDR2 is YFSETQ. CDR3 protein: CASRLRSGANVLTF. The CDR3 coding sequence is TGCGCCAGCAGATTGAGGTCCGGGGCCAACGTCCTGACTTTC.

In DNA, the CDR3 is TGTGCCAGCAGAAGGGGGGGGGACCAAGAGACCCAGTACTTC. Protein: CASRRGGDQETQYF. V gene TRBV11-3 combines with J gene TRBJ2-5; TRBD2 might be the D (7 bases). This CDR3 is 14 amino acids long. Germline V gene sequence: CDR1 SGHNT, CDR2 YENEEA. The ends were cut back, 6 bases at V and 0 bases at J, with 11 bases in the middle.

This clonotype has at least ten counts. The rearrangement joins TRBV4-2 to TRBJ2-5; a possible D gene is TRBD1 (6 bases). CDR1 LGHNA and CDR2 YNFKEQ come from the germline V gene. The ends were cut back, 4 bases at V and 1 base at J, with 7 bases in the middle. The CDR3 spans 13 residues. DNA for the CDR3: TGTGCCAGCAGCCCGACAGGCCAAGAGACCCAGTACTTC. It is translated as CASSPTGQETQYF.

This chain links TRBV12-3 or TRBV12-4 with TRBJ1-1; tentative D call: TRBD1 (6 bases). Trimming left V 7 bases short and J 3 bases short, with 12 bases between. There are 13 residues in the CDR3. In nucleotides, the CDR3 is TGTGCCAGCAACATAAGGGGGGACACTGAAGCTTTCTTT. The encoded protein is CASNIRGDTEAFF.

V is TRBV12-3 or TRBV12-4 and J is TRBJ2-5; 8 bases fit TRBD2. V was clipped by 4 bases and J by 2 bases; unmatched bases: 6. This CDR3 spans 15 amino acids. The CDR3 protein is CASSSVRGAQETQYF. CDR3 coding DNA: TGTGCCAGCAGTTCTGTGCGGGGGGCTCAAGAGACCCAGTACTTC.

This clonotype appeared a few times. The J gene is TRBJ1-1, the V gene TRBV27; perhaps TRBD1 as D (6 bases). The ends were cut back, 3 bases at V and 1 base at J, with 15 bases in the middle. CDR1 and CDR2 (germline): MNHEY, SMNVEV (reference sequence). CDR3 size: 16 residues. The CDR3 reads CASSFSGVVTNTEAFF. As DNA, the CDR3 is TGTGCCAGCAGTTTTTCAGGGGTAGTAACGAACACTGAAGCTTTCTTT.

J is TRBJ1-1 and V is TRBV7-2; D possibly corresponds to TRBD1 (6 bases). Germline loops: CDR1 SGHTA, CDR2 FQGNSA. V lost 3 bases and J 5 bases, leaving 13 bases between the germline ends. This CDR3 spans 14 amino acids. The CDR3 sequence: CASSLGGVLTEAFF. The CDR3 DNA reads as TGTGCCAGCAGCTTGGGGGGCGTACTAACTGAAGCTTTCTTT.

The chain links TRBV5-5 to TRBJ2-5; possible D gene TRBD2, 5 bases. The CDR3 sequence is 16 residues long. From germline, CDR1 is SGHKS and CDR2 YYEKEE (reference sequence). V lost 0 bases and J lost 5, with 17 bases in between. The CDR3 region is CASSLGSSSTVETQYF. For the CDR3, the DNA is TGTGCCAGCAGCTTGGGATCTAGCTCTACAGTGGAGACCCAGTACTTC.

CDR3 nucleotides: TGTGCCACCAGCAGAGTGGGAAATAGCAATCAGCCCCAGCATTTT. It encodes CATSRVGNSNQPQHF. This chain connects TRBV15 to TRBJ1-5; no firm D call. The V gene's germline CDR1 is LNHNV and CDR2 YYDKDF (reference sequence). The ends were cut back, 1 base at V and 0 bases at J, with 7 bases in the middle. This CDR3 is built from 15 residues.

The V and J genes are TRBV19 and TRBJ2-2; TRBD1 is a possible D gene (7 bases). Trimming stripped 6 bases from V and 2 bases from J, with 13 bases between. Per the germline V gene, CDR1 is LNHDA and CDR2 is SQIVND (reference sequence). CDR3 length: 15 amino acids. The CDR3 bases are TGTGCCAGTAGGCAGACAGGGACTAACACCGGGGAGCTGTTTTTT. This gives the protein CASRQTGTNTGELFF. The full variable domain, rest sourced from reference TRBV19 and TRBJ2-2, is DGGITQSPKYLFRKEGQNVTLSCEQNLNHDAMYWYRQDPGQGLRLIYYSQIVNDFQKGDIAEGYSVSREKKESFPLTVTSAQKNPTAFYLCASRQTGTNTGELFFGEGSRLTVL.

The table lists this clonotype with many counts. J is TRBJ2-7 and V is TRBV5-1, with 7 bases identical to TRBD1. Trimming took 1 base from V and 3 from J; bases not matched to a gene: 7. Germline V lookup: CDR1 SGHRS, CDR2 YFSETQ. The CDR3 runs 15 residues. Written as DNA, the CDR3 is TGCGCCAGCAGCTTGAAGCCAGGGGGTCTCTACGAGCAGTACGTC. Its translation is CASSLKPGGLYEQYV.

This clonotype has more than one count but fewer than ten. CDR3 amino acids: CASSPPTAREQYF. As DNA, the CDR3 is TGTGCCAGCTCACCCCCGACAGCTAGGGAGCAGTACTTC. The chain employs TRBV18 and TRBJ2-7, with D tentatively TRBD1 (5 bases). Germline V gene sequence: CDR1 KGHSH, CDR2 LQKENI. This CDR3 has 13 amino acids. Trimming stripped 3 bases from V and 7 bases from J, with 13 bases between.

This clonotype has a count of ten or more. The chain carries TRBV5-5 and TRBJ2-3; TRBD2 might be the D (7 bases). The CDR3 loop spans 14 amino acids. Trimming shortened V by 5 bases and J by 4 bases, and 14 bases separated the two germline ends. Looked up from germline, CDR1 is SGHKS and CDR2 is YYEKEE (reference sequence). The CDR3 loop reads CASSQGGGSDTQYF. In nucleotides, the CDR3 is TGTGCCAGCAGTCAAGGGGGGGGATCAGATACGCAGTATTTT.

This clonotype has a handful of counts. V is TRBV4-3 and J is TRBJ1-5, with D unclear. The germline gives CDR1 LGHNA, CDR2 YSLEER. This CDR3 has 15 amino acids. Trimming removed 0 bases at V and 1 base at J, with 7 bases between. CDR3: CASSQEFGSNQPQHF. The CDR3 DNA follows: TGCGCCAGCAGCCAAGAGTTTGGGAGCAATCAGCCCCAGCATTTT.

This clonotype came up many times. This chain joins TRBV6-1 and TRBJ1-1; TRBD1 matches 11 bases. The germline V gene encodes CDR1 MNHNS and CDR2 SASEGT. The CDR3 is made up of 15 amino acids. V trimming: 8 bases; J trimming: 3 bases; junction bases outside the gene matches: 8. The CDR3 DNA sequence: TGTGCCAGCTCAGGACAGGGGGCAGGTGACACTGAAGCTTTCTTT. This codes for CASSGQGAGDTEAFF.

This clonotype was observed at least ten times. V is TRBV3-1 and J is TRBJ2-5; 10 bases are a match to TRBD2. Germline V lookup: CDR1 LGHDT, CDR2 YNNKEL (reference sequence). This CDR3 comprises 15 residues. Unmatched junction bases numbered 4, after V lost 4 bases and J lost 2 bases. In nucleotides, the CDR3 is TGTGCCAGCAGCCGCACGACTAGCGGGCAAGAGACCCAGTACTTC. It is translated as CASSRTTSGQETQYF.

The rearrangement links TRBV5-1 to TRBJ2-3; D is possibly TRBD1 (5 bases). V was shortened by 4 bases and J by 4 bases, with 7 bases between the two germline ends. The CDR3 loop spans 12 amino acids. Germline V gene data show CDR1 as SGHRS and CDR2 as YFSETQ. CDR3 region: CASSRQSDTQYF. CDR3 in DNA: TGCGCCAGCAGCCGACAGTCAGATACGCAGTATTTT.

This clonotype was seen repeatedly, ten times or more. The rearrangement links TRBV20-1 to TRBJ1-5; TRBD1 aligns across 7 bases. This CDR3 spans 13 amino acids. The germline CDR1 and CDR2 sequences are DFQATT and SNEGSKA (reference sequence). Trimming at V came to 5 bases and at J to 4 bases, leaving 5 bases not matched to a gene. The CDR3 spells CSARQGGNQPQHF. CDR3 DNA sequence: TGCAGTGCTCGACAGGGAGGGAATCAGCCCCAGCATTTT.

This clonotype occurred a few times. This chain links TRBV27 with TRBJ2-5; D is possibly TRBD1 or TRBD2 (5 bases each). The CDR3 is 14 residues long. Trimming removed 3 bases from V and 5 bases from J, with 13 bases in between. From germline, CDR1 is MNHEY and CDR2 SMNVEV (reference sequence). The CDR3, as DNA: TGTGCCAGCAGTTTGGCCGGGGCCAGTGAGACCCAGTACTTC. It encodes CASSLAGASETQYF.

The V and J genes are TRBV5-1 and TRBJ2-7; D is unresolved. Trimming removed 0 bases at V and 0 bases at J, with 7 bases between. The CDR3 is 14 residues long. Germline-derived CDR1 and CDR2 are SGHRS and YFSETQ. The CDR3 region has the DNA TGCGCCAGCAGCTTGGCCCTCACCTCCTACGAGCAGTACGTC. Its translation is CASSLALTSYEQYV.

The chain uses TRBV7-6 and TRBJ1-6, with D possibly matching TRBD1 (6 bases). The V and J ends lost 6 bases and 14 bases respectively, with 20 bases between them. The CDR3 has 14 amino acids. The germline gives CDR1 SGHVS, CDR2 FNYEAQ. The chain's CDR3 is CASRFDRSFGTLHF. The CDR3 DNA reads TGTGCCAGCAGGTTCGACAGGTCCTTTGGGACCCTCCACTTT.